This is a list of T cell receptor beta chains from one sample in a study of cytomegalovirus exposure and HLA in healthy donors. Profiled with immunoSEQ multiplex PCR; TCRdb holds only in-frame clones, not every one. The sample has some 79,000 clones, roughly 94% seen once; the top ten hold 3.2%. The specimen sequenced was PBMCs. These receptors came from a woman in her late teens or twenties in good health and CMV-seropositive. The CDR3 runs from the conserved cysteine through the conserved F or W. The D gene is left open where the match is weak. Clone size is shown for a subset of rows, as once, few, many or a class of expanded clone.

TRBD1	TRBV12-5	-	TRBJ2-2	CASGLALTGEKNTGELFF	TGTGCTAGTGGTTTGGCCCTGACAGGGGAAAAGAACACCGGGGAGCTGTTTTTT
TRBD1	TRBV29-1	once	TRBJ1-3	CSVAGQGRNTIYF	TGCAGCGTTGCGGGACAGGGTAGAAACACCATATATTTT
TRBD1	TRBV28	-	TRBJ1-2	CASSLFRGTDGYTF	TGTGCCAGCAGTTTATTCCGGGGGACAGATGGCTACACCTTC
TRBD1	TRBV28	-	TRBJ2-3	CASSSGTGFTDTQYF	TGTGCCAGCAGTTCCGGGACAGGCTTCACAGATACGCAGTATTTT
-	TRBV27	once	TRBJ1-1	CASSLLDRNTEAFF	TGTGCCAGCAGTTTATTGGACAGGAACACTGAAGCTTTCTTT
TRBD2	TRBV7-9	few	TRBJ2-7	CASSKGTSGSYEQYF	TGTGCCAGCAGCAAAGGGACTAGCGGGAGCTACGAGCAGTACTTC
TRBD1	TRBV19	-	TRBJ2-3	CASSTQGARDTQYF	TGTGCCAGTAGTACGCAGGGGGCGCGAGATACGCAGTATTTT
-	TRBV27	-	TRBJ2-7	CASSLSQTGEQYF	TGTGCCAGCAGTTTATCCCAAACAGGGGAGCAGTACTTC
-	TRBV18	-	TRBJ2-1	CASSPLVTGENEQFF	TGTGCCAGCTCACCACTGGTGACCGGGGAAAATGAGCAGTTCTTC
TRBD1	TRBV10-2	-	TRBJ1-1	CASTTDRGTEAFF	TGCGCCAGCACCACCGACAGGGGCACTGAAGCTTTCTTT
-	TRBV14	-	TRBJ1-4	CASSHLGQEYEKLFF	TGTGCCAGCAGCCACTTGGGGCAGGAGTATGAAAAACTGTTTTTT
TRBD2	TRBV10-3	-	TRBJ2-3	CAIGTRDTDTQYF	TGTGCCATCGGGACTAGAGACACAGATACGCAGTATTTT
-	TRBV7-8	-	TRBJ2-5	CASSLDRVRFMETQYF	TGTGCCAGCAGCTTAGACAGGGTTCGATTTATGGAGACCCAGTACTTC
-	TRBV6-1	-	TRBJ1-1	CASLGPLMNTEAFF	TGTGCCAGCCTGGGGCCTCTTATGAACACTGAAGCTTTCTTT
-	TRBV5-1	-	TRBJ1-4	CASSHVGTTEKLFF	TGCGCCAGCAGCCATGTCGGGACTACGGAAAAACTGTTTTTT
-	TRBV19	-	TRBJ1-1	CASSISGNTEAFF	TGTGCCAGTAGTATTTCCGGGAACACTGAAGCTTTCTTT
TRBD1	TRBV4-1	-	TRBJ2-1	CASSPGTGRLSYNEQFF	TGCGCCAGCAGCCCCGGGACAGGGAGACTATCCTACAATGAGCAGTTCTTC